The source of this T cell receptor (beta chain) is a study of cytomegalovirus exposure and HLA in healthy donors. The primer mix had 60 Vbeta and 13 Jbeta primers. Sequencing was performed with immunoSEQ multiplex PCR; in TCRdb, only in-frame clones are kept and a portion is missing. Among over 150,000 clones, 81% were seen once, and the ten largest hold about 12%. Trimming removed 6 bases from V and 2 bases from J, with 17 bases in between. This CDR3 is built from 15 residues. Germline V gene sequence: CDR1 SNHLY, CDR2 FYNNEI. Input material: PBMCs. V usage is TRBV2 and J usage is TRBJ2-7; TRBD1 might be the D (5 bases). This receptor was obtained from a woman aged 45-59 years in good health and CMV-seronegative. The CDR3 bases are TGTGCCAGCAGCGCGACGCAGGGTTGGGCCTACGAGCAGTACTTC. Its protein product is CASSATQGWAYEQYF.